The entry below describes one TCR beta chain. This sample is drawn from a study of OX40 agonist ivuxolimab in advanced cancers. Study in general: It was ivuxolimab, an agonistic anti-OX40 (CD134) antibody, that patients were treated with.

This CDR3 contains 14 residues. The ends were cut back, 6 bases at V and 4 bases at J, with 15 bases in the middle. Per the germline V gene, CDR1 is MNHNS and CDR2 is SASEGT. The protocol was immunoSEQ multiplex PCR, while the TCRdb copy is restricted to in-frame clones and leaves out a portion. The sample carries approximately 68,000 clones, about 90% recorded once. This TCR was recovered from an adult with an advanced solid tumor such as melanoma, head and neck, liver or kidney cancer. The chain employs TRBV6-1 and TRBJ1-1, with D unclear. The sample consisted of CD4+ or CD8+ T cells sorted from blood, taken in a trial of the OX40 agonist ivuxolimab. In nucleotides, the CDR3 is TGTGCCAGCAGCGTGACCTGGGCCTCCACTGAAGCTTTCTTT. Translating it yields CASSVTWASTEAFF.